The 2 T cell receptor beta chains given below trace back to one sample, sequenced in a study of CD4 T cells in relation to SARS-CoV-2 and coronaviruses. The unexposed donors gave CD4+ T cells in about 2010-2018, prior to COVID-19. Isolation of CD4+ T cells took place after 10 days in culture. The repertoire was sequenced with immunoSEQ multiplex PCR; TCRdb's copy has only in-frame clones and lacks some. This table has 25,000 or so clones, roughly 82% appearing once. These TCRs are of unknown antigen specificity. Specimen: CD4+ T cells from PBMCs, cultured in vitro. The receptors were gathered from a human donor in good health.

In DNA, the CDR3 is TGCGCCAGCAGCTCCGTGACAGCCTCCTACGAGCAGTACTTC. This codes for CASSSVTASYEQYF. The chain combines TRBV5-1 with TRBJ2-7; a possible D gene is TRBD1 (5 bases). Trimming shortened V by 3 bases and J by 0 bases, and 10 bases separated the two germline ends. Germline V gene lookup returns CDR1 SGHRS and CDR2 YFSETQ. The length of the CDR3 is 14 residues.

The genes are TRBV19 and TRBJ1-4; no reliable D call. The V and J ends lost 6 bases and 1 base respectively, with 9 bases between them. The germline V gene encodes CDR1 LNHDA and CDR2 SQIVND (reference sequence). This CDR3 has 14 residues. CDR3 DNA: TGTGCCAGTAGGTCCGGGGAAACTAATGAAAAACTGTTTTTT. Its protein is CASRSGETNEKLFF.